A selection of T cell receptor beta chains follows, all from one sample in a study of blood T cell repertoires in COVID-19. Clones were read by immunoSEQ multiplex PCR, and TCRdb kept only the in-frame ones, dropping some. This sample has tens of thousands of clones, with about 81% found just once. Sequencing used peripheral blood. These receptors were collected from a human donor in a cohort sampled during active COVID-19. Each CDR3 is given with its conserved first and last residue. A D gene is named only where the DNA matches it firmly. Size values are once, few and many counts, or a class for expanded clones, and some rows have none.

V,D,size,J,CDR3,DNA
TRBV24-1,.,.,TRBJ2-1,CATSDRGGGNEQFF,TGTGCCACCAGTGATAGGGGGGGAGGGAATGAGCAGTTCTTC
TRBV5-1,TRBD1,.,TRBJ2-7,CASSLGGTGLYF,TGCGCCAGCAGCTTGGGGGGGACAGGTCTGTACTTC
TRBV18,.,.,TRBJ2-7,CASSVEIPPSEQYF,TGTGCCAGCTCAGTAGAAATTCCCCCTAGCGAGCAGTACTTC
TRBV5-5,.,few,TRBJ1-3,CASSQGTSGNTIYF,TGTGCCAGCAGCCAAGGGACATCTGGAAACACCATATATTTT
TRBV4-1,TRBD2,once,TRBJ2-1,CASSPLWASGGKSYNEQFF,TGCGCCAGCAGCCCCCTTTGGGCTAGCGGGGGAAAATCCTACAATGAGCAGTTCTTC
TRBV5-1,.,.,TRBJ1-6,CASTTGGSYNSPLHF,TGCGCCAGCACCACCGGGGGCTCCTATAATTCACCCCTCCACTTT
TRBV14,TRBD1,.,TRBJ2-7,CASSQVFGTGTSYEQYF,TGTGCCAGCAGCCAAGTTTTCGGGACAGGGACTTCCTACGAGCAGTACTTC
TRBV5-6,TRBD1,.,TRBJ1-2,CASSLGTGGDGYTF,TGTGCCAGCAGCTTAGGGACAGGGGGGGATGGCTACACCTTC
TRBV19,.,.,TRBJ1-5,CASSILTGVRGNQPQHF,TGTGCCAGTAGTATATTAACGGGGGTTAGGGGCAATCAGCCCCAGCATTTT
TRBV18,.,.,TRBJ2-7,CASSSSQGSEQYF,TGTGCCAGCTCATCCTCACAGGGAAGCGAGCAGTACTTC
TRBV3-1/TRBV3-2,TRBD1,.,TRBJ2-7,CASSQDPTGDGEQYF,TGTGCCAGCAGCCAAGACCCGACAGGGGATGGCGAGCAGTACTTC
TRBV30,.,once,TRBJ1-1,CVCGGGSGNTEAFF,TGTGTCTGTGGGGGGGGGAGTGGGAACACTGAAGCTTTCTTT
TRBV6-6,.,.,TRBJ1-6,CASSATVGVTGSPLHF,TGTGCCAGCAGTGCTACCGTCGGGGTGACGGGTTCACCCCTCCACTTT
TRBV29-1,TRBD1,.,TRBJ2-7,CSGRTGTYEQYF,TGCAGCGGTAGGACAGGGACCTACGAGCAGTACTTC
TRBV10-3,.,.,TRBJ2-7,CAISESRSTPHEQYF,TGTGCCATCAGTGAGTCGAGGAGCACTCCACACGAGCAGTACTTC
TRBV7-8,.,hyperexpanded,TRBJ2-7,CASSQGSSYEQYF,TGTGCCAGCAGTCAGGGGAGTTCCTACGAGCAGTACTTC
TRBV5-1,TRBD2,.,TRBJ2-5,CASSGLAGEETQYF,TGCGCCAGCAGCGGACTAGCGGGGGAAGAGACCCAGTACTTC
TRBV5-1,.,.,TRBJ1-1,CASSSEGGVGNTEAFF,TGCGCCAGCAGCTCCGAGGGGGGGGTTGGGAACACTGAAGCTTTCTTT
TRBV2,.,once,TRBJ2-3,CASPTRLGELTDTQYF,TGTGCCAGCCCGACTAGATTAGGAGAACTCACAGATACGCAGTATTTT